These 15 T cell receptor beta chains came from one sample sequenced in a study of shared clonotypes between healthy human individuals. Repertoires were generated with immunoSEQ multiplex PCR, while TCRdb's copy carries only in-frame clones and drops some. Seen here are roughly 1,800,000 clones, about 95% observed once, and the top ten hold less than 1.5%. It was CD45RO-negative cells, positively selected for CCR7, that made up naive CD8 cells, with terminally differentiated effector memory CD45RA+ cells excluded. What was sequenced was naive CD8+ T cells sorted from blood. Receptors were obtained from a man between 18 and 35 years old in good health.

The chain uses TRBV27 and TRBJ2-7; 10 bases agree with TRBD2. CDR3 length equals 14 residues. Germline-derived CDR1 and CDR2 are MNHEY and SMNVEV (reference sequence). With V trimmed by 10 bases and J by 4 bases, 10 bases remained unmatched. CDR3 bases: TGTGCCACTCTCCCTAGCGGGAGTTCGTACGAGCAGTACTTC. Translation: CATLPSGSSYEQYF.

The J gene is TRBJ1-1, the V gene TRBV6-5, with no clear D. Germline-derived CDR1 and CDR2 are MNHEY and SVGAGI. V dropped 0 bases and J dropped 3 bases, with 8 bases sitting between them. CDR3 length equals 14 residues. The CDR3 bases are TGTGCCAGCAGTTACTCCCGATCCTACACTGAAGCTTTCTTT. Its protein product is CASSYSRSYTEAFF.

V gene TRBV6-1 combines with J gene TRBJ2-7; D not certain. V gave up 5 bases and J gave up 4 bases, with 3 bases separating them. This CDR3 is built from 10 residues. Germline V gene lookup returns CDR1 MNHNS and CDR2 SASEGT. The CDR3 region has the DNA TGTGCCAGCAGTCAGTACGAGCAGTACTTC. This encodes CASSQYEQYF.

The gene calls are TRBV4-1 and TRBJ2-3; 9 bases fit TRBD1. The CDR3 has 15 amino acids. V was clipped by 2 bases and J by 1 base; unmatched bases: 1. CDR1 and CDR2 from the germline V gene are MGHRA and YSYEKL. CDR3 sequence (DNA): TGCGCCAGCAGCCAACGGACAGGGGGCACAGATACGCAGTATTTT. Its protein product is CASSQRTGGTDTQYF.

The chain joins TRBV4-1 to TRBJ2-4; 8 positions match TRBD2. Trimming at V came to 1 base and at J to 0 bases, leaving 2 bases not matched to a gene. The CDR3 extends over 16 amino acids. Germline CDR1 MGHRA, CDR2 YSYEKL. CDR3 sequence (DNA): TGCGCCAGCAGCCAAGTACTAGCGGAAGCCAAAAACATTCAGTACTTC. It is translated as CASSQVLAEAKNIQYF.

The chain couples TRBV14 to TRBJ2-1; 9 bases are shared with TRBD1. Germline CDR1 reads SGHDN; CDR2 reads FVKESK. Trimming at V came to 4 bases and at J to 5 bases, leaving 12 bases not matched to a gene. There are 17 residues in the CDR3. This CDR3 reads CASSPRTGEALDNEQFF. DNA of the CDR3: TGTGCCAGCAGCCCCAGGACAGGGGAGGCTTTAGACAATGAGCAGTTCTTC.

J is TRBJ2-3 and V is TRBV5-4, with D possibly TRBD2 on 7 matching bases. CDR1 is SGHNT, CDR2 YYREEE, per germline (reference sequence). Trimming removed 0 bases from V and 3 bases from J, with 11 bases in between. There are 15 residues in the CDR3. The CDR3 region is CASSLGGGGTDTQYF. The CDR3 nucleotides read TGTGCCAGCAGCTTGGGAGGGGGGGGTACAGATACGCAGTATTTT. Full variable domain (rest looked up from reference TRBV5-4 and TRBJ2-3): ETGVTQSPTHLIKTRGQQVTLRCSSQSGHNTVSWYQQALGQGPQFIFQYYREEENGRGNFPPRFSGLQFPNYSSELNVNALELDDSALYLCASSLGGGGTDTQYFGPGTRLTVL.

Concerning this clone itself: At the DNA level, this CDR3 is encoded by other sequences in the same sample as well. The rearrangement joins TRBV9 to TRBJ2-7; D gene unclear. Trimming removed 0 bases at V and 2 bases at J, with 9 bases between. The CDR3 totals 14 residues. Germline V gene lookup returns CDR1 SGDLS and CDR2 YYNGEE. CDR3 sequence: CASSVGPAAYEQYF. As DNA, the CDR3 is TGTGCCAGCAGCGTAGGCCCAGCAGCCTACGAGCAGTACTTC.

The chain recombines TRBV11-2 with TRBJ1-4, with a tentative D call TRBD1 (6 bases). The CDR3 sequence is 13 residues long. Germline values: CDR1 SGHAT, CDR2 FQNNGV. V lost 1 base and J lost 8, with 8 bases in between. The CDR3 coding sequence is TGTGCCAGCAGCTTAGCAGGGGACGAAAAACTGTTTTTT. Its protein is CASSLAGDEKLFF.

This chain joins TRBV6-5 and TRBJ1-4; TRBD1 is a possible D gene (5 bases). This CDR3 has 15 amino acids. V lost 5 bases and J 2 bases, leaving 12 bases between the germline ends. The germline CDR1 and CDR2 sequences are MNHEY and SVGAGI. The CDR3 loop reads CASSAPGSTNEKLFF. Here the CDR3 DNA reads TGTGCCAGCAGTGCCCCAGGGTCCACTAATGAAAAACTGTTTTTT.

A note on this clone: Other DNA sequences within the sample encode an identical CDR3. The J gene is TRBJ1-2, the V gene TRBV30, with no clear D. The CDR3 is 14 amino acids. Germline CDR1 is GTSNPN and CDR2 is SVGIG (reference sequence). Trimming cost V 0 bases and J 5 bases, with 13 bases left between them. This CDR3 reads CAWSVNRVGYGYTF. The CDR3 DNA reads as TGTGCCTGGAGTGTTAATAGGGTAGGGTATGGCTACACCTTC.

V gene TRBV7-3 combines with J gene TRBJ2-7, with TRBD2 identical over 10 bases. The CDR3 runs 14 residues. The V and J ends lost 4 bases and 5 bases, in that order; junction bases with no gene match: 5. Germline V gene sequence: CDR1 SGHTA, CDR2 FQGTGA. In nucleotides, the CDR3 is TGTGCCAGCAGCTCTATAGCGGGGGGTAACGAGCAGTACTTC. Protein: CASSSIAGGNEQYF.

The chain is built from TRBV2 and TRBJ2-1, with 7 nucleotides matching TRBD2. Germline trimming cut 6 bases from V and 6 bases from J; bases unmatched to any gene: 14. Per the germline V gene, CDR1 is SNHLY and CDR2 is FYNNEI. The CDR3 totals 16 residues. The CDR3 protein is CASRDLGAGIGNEQFF. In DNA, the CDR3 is TGTGCCAGCAGGGACTTAGGAGCGGGGATTGGCAATGAGCAGTTCTTC.

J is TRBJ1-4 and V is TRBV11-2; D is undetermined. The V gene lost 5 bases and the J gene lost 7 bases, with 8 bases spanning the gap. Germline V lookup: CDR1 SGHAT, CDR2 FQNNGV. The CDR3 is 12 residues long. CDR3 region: CASSLTGEKLFF. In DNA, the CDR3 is TGTGCCAGCAGCCTGACCGGTGAAAAACTGTTTTTT.

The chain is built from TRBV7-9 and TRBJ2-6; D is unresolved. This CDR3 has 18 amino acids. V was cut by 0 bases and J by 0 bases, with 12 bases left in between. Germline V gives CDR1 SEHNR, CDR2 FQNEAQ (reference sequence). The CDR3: CASSLAVAGRSGANVLTF. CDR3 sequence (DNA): TGTGCCAGCAGCTTAGCGGTGGCTGGTCGCTCTGGGGCCAACGTCCTGACTTTC.